This TCR beta chain appears in the sequencing data of a study of blood T cell repertoires in COVID-19 (dated by TCRdb to about 2020). For the study in its entirety: Samples from collaborators originated in the United States, Italy and Spain and spanned both the acute and convalescent phases of COVID-19. The prospective study material was composed of cDNA or gDNA derived from T cells, B-cell-depleted T cells, or PBMCs. Deeply sampled blood TCRbeta repertoires from subjects exposed to, actively infected with, or recovered from COVID-19 were included in the dataset. A freely available public database, intended as a resource for researchers studying the immune response to SARS-CoV-2, is where the repertoires were released. The samples were drawn from the first 160 participants of the ongoing ImmuneRACE study and from some 1,300 subjects provided by 6 global collaborators. Nearly every sample came with metadata listing a de-identified subject ID, COVID-19 status, age in years and sex. Where HLA class I and class II types were available, the types were taken from metadata supplied by the sample provider, not from assay-based typing. Study-wide conclusions, independent of this receptor: How much clinical and demographic metadata was included differed by source and by participant, and the metadata was provided uncurated.

This clone was detected only once. The antigen it recognizes is unknown. Base qualities are not provided; no much larger clone lies one nucleotide away. Trimming costs V 0 bases and J 4 bases, and their ends lie 13 bases apart. Counted from cysteine to phenylalanine, this CDR3 has 16 amino acids. Only CDR3 DNA is held: 48 bases, read in frame from base 1. The germline V gene (reference sequence) gives CDR1 as LNHNV and CDR2 as YYDKDF. TCRbeta CDR3 regions were amplified from genomic DNA using the immunoSEQ Assay, a bias-controlled multiplex PCR. The authors processed their data as follows. The number of nucleated cells in each sample was estimated from the amplification of reference gene primers within the assay. To quantify the absolute abundance of each unique TCRbeta CDR3 rearrangement, sequence reads were collapsed and filtered. Productive Simpson clonality was computed per sample as the square root of Simpson's diversity index over productive rearrangements. TCRdb's version of the immuneACCESS table is confined to in-frame rearrangements and falls short of the full clone set. An unresolved V gene accounts for under half of the shortfall where checked; the remainder is of unknown origin. V and J calls and clone size are as listed in that table; D and trimming were resolved from the DNA. The sample profile shows approximately 410,000 clones; 75% to 90% of them were found once. Clones ranked in the top ten supply 1.4% of the sample.

The collaborating institutions used their own protocols to collect whole blood in K2EDTA tubes. For TCRbeta analysis, collaborator samples were shipped as frozen whole blood, as isolated PBMCs, or as DNA extracted from either sample type. Sequenced: peripheral blood. The rearrangement combines TRBV15 with TRBJ2-1, with the D segment identity uncertain. The source is a woman in her 30s with active or convalescent COVID-19. The CDR3 in this case is CATSREARSWYNEQFF. The nucleotide sequence reads TGTGCCACCAGCAGAGAGGCTAGGAGTTGGTACAATGAGCAGTTCTTC.